The clone carrying this T cell receptor beta chain has just a few counts. The germline V gene encodes CDR1 DFQATT and CDR2 SNEGSKA (reference sequence). The CDR3 sequence is 13 residues long. Trimming took 4 bases from V and 5 from J; bases not matched to a gene: 5. This entry comes from a study of identical twins. Template switching, a step in the protocol, added a universal primer site, and cDNA carried unique molecular identifiers. One entry per CDR3 protein results from TCRdb running MiXCR on the 5' RACE reads. The sample holds some 560,000 distinct CDR3 sequences, around a tenth seen once. These records were also assigned to another study, of yellow fever vaccine responses in identical twins. That study adds: On the reported evidence, twins' vaccine T cell responses seemed partly convergent and partly personalized.

The receptor was isolated from a woman aged 18-29 years in good health. The rearrangement uses TRBV20-1 and TRBJ2-5; 9 bases align to TRBD2. The sequencing input was PBMCs. The CDR3 DNA is TGCAGTGCTAAGGGACTAGCTCGTGAGACCCAGTACTTC. As protein: CSAKGLARETQYF.